This T cell receptor beta chain was retrieved from a study of blood T cell repertoires in COVID-19. Trimming stripped 11 bases from V and 9 bases from J, with 14 bases between. The CDR3 is made up of 11 amino acids. The assay was immunoSEQ multiplex PCR, and TCRdb's table has in-frame clones only and misses some. The sample gives some 170,000 clones, about 81% of which show up once; over 7.5% is in the top ten. Sample: peripheral blood. The TCR was taken from a woman between 65 and 79 years old with acute or convalescent COVID-19. The chain uses TRBV12-3 or TRBV12-4 and TRBJ1-5; no reliable D call. The DNA of the CDR3 is TGTGCCGTCGGAACAGCCTGGCCCCAGCATTTT. Translated: CAVGTAWPQHF.